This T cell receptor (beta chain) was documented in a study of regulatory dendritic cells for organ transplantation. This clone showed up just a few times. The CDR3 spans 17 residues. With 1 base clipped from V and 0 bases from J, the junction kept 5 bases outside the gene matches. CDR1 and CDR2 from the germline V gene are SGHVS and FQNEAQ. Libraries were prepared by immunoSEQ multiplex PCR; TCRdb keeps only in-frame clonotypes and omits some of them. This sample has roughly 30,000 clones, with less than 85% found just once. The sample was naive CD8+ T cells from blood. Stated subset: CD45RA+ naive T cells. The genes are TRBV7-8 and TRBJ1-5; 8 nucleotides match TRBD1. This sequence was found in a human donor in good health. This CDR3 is CASSLEGQVHSNQPQHF. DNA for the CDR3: TGTGCCAGCAGCTTAGAGGGACAGGTTCATAGCAATCAGCCCCAGCATTTT.